A single sample gave rise to the 12 T cell receptor beta chains below, sequenced in a study of blood T cell repertoires in COVID-19. The repertoire was sequenced with immunoSEQ multiplex PCR; TCRdb's copy has only in-frame clones and lacks some. The sample consists of 55,000 to 70,000 clones, 70% to 80% of them appearing once. Input material: peripheral blood. The receptors originated from a human donor in a cohort sampled during active COVID-19.

The rearrangement joins TRBV19 to TRBJ1-2; D gene ambiguous. Per germline, CDR1 LNHDA and CDR2 SQIVND (reference sequence). The CDR3 is 12 amino acids. Trimming cost V 6 bases and J 3 bases, with 8 bases left between them. Here the CDR3 DNA reads TGTGCCAGTAGGACTGGAGACTATGGCTACACCTTC. This codes for CASRTGDYGYTF.

This chain joins TRBV6-5 and TRBJ2-7; no reliable D call. CDR3 size: 12 residues. Germline V CDR1 and CDR2: MNHEY, SVGAGI. The germline V and J ends were trimmed by 6 bases and 0 bases, with 6 bases remaining between them. This CDR3 reads CASRASSYEQYF. The CDR3 DNA reads as TGTGCCAGCAGGGCTAGCTCCTACGAGCAGTACTTC.

This clone was seen a handful of times. The rearrangement links TRBV7-8 to TRBJ2-1; tentatively, D is TRBD1 (6 bases). V gave up 5 bases and J gave up 9 bases, with 23 bases separating them. The CDR3 is 16 amino acids. CDR1 SGHVS and CDR2 FQNEAQ come from the germline V gene. The CDR3 is CASSASIVQGPGEQFF. CDR3 coding DNA: TGTGCCAGCAGCGCTTCCATCGTACAGGGTCCCGGTGAGCAGTTCTTC. The full variable domain, with the rest looked up from reference TRBV7-8 and TRBJ2-1, is GAGVSQSPRYKVAKRGQDVALRCDPISGHVSLFWYQQALGQGPEFLTYFQNEAQLDKSGLPSDRFFAERPEGSVSTLKIQRTQQEDSAVYLCASSASIVQGPGEQFFGPGTRLTVL.

The chain employs TRBV19 and TRBJ2-3, with a weak D call TRBD2 (6 bases). CDR1 LNHDA and CDR2 SQIVND come from the germline V gene (reference sequence). The CDR3 extends over 15 amino acids. V was trimmed by 5 bases and J by 1 base, leaving 13 bases between them. CDR3 in amino acids: CASSPDYQRTDTQYF. CDR3 nucleotide sequence: TGTGCCAGTAGTCCGGACTACCAGCGCACAGATACGCAGTATTTT.

The V call is TRBV4-1, the J call TRBJ1-3; perhaps TRBD1 as D (5 bases). This CDR3 is built from 15 residues. V was pared by 1 base and J by 0 bases, with 7 bases between. The germline V gene has CDR1 MGHRA and CDR2 YSYEKL. The CDR3 loop is CASSQGQHSGNTIYF. The CDR3, as DNA: TGCGCCAGCAGCCAAGGACAGCACTCTGGAAACACCATATATTTT.

This clone was detected a few times. The V call is TRBV5-1, the J call TRBJ2-3, with D possibly being TRBD2 (6 bases). V was pared by 4 bases and J by 6 bases, with 9 bases between. Germline V gene data show CDR1 as SGHRS and CDR2 as YFSETQ. CDR3 length: 12 residues. The CDR3 bases are TGCGCCAGCAGCCGACTAGAGGATACGCAGTATTTT. This sequence encodes CASSRLEDTQYF.

J is TRBJ2-6 and V is TRBV10-3, with a possible D match to TRBD1 (6 bases). The CDR3 sequence is 14 residues long. V was shortened by 11 bases and J by 2 bases, with 13 bases between the two germline ends. The germline gives CDR1 ENHRY, CDR2 SYGVKD. CDR3 sequence (DNA): TGTGCCTCGACAGGCGTAGCTGGGGCCAACGTCCTGACTTTC. It codes for CASTGVAGANVLTF.

This clone was seen a handful of times. The chain links TRBV11-2 to TRBJ2-3, with 12 bases aligning to TRBD2. J was trimmed by 5 bases and V by 4 bases; bases with no gene match: 4. Germline values: CDR1 SGHAT, CDR2 FQNNGV. The CDR3 is 15 amino acids. The CDR3 DNA is TGTGCCAGCAGCTCTTCGGGACTAGCGGGAGATACGCAGTATTTT. Encoded protein: CASSSSGLAGDTQYF. Based on the CDR3 plus reference TRBV11-2 and TRBJ2-3, the full variable domain is EAGVAQSPRYKIIEKRQSVAFWCNPISGHATLYWYQQILGQGPKLLIQFQNNGVVDDSQLPKDRFSAERLKGVDSTLKIQPAKLEDSAVYLCASSSSGLAGDTQYFGPGTRLTVL.

This clone has only one observation. This sequence joins TRBV28 and TRBJ1-6; D is perhaps TRBD1 (5 bases). V was clipped by 7 bases and J by 9 bases, with 13 bases between them. The CDR3 has 13 residues. Looked up from germline, CDR1 is MDHEN and CDR2 is SYDVKM. For the CDR3, the DNA is TGTGCCAGCACTACAGGACCGTTTTCACCCCTCCACTTT. This gives the protein CASTTGPFSPLHF. Based on the CDR3 plus reference TRBV28 and TRBJ1-6, the full variable domain is DVKVTQSSRYLVKRTGEKVFLECVQDMDHENMFWYRQDPGLGLRLIYFSYDVKMKEKGDIPEGYSVSREKKERFSLILESASTNQTSMYLCASTTGPFSPLHFGNGTRLTVT.

This chain uses TRBV7-2 with TRBJ2-7, with TRBD2 identical over 9 bases. CDR3 length: 15 amino acids. Germline V lookup: CDR1 SGHTA, CDR2 FQGNSA. V shed 5 bases and J 2 bases; nucleotides not matched to a gene: 7. CDR3 sequence: CASSTAAGGPYEQYF. CDR3 bases: TGTGCCAGCAGCACCGCCGCGGGGGGGCCCTACGAGCAGTACTTC.

The genes are TRBV5-8 and TRBJ1-5; no clear D. CDR1 is SGHTS, CDR2 YDEGEE, per germline. V lost 2 bases and J lost 4, with 7 bases in between. This CDR3 contains 13 residues. As DNA, the CDR3 is TGTGCCAGCAGCTTCGGGGTAAATCAGCCCCAGCATTTT. Translated, it gives CASSFGVNQPQHF.

The V call is TRBV6-5, the J call TRBJ2-7; TRBD1 is a possible D gene (6 bases). Germline values: CDR1 MNHEY, CDR2 SVGAGI. Trimming stripped 7 bases from V and 3 bases from J, with 19 bases between. The CDR3 is 15 amino acids. CDR3 residues: CASNRDTVPHYEQYF. The CDR3 nucleotides are TGTGCCAGCAACCGGGACACAGTCCCCCACTACGAGCAGTACTTC.